One sample yielded the 21 T cell receptor beta chains listed below, sequenced in a study of regulatory T cells in long-lasting Graves disease. CDR3-region Arm-PCR and iRepertoire HTBI primers produced the TCR beta libraries. TCRdb reprocessed the multiplex PCR reads with MiXCR, giving one entry per CDR3 protein. The sample lists 450,000 to 600,000 distinct CDR3 sequences, 13% occurring once. Time point: newly diagnosed GD, antithyroid drugs for less than 3 months. There was RNA extracted from PBMCs, and the TCR library was made from it. The sample was also reused in another study, on T cells in Graves' hyperthyroidism and ophthalmopathy.

The sequences come from peripheral blood mononuclear cells (PBMCs), collected at new diagnosis, from a patient treated with antithyroid drugs. The source is a man aged 25 to 40 with Graves disease.

The genes are TRBV29-1 and TRBJ2-2; D call uncertain. V dropped 6 bases and J dropped 1 base, with 9 bases sitting between them. CDR1 is SQVTM and CDR2 is ANQGSEA in the germline V gene. The CDR3 extends over 13 amino acids. The CDR3 nucleotides read TGCAGCGTGGAACAACTGAACACCGGGGAGCTGTTTTTT. This encodes CSVEQLNTGELFF.

The V gene is TRBV27, the J gene TRBJ1-1; 8 positions match TRBD1. The V gene's germline CDR1 is MNHEY and CDR2 SMNVEV (reference sequence). The CDR3 runs to 15 residues. V shed 5 bases and J 3 bases; nucleotides not matched to a gene: 8. CDR3 nucleotide sequence: TGTGCCAGCAGTAACCTCGGACAGGGCGACACTGAAGCTTTCTTT. Its translation is CASSNLGQGDTEAFF.

This clonotype was counted ten times or more. The CDR3 loop is CASSWGLAGGRPYNEQFF. The CDR3 DNA is TGTGCCAGCAGTTGGGGACTAGCGGGAGGAAGGCCCTACAATGAGCAGTTCTTC. The V call is TRBV6-5, the J call TRBJ2-1, with 15 bases fitting TRBD2. The V and J ends lost 4 bases and 2 bases, in that order; junction bases with no gene match: 6. Germline V gene lookup returns CDR1 MNHEY and CDR2 SVGAGI. The CDR3 has 18 residues.

This clonotype occurred a few times. CDR3: CASSGEGGLVYEQYF. CDR3 nucleotide sequence: TGTGCCAGCAGCGGGGAGGGCGGGTTGGTTTACGAGCAGTACTTC. The genes are TRBV4-2 and TRBJ2-7; 7 bases are a match to TRBD2. The CDR3 is 15 residues long. Germline V gene data show CDR1 as LGHNA and CDR2 as YNFKEQ. Unmatched junction bases numbered 11, after V lost 5 bases and J lost 4 bases.

This clonotype was counted ten times or more. This CDR3 is CARGQGPTEAFF. CDR3 DNA: TGTGCCAGGGGACAAGGCCCCACTGAAGCTTTCTTT. V usage is TRBV2 and J usage is TRBJ1-1, with D possibly TRBD1 on 6 matching bases. V lost 9 bases and J 4 bases, leaving 12 bases between the germline ends. Germline V gives CDR1 SNHLY, CDR2 FYNNEI. The CDR3 has 12 residues.

This clonotype was detected ten times or more. The chain links TRBV6-5 to TRBJ1-1, with D tentatively TRBD1 (6 bases). Between the trimmed V and J ends, which lost 0 bases and 1 base, there was a span of 15 bases. Germline CDR1 is MNHEY and CDR2 is SVGAGI. This CDR3 spans 17 amino acids. Here the CDR3 DNA reads TGTGCCAGCAGTTACTCATGGGGGGCATTGCGGAACACTGAAGCTTTCTTT. Its protein product is CASSYSWGALRNTEAFF.

V and J are TRBV4-1 and TRBJ2-2, with D possibly TRBD2 on 6 matching bases. The V end lost 0 bases, the J end lost 3 bases, and 14 bases lay between the germline ends. This CDR3 is 17 amino acids long. Germline values: CDR1 MGHRA, CDR2 YSYEKL. The CDR3, as DNA: TGCGCCAGCAGCCAAGATACCCAGCGGGCGGACACCGGGGAGCTGTTTTTT. Amino acids: CASSQDTQRADTGELFF.

This clonotype was observed at least ten times. The rearrangement joins TRBV2 to TRBJ1-1, with 10 bases aligning to TRBD1. V was pared by 8 bases and J by 1 base, with 7 bases of the junction left unmatched. This CDR3 is 15 amino acids long. From germline, CDR1 is SNHLY and CDR2 FYNNEI. The CDR3 is CASLRDRGTNTEAFF. CDR3 nucleotides: TGTGCCAGCCTCCGGGACAGGGGTACGAACACTGAAGCTTTCTTT.

The sample holds many counts of this clonotype. The chain's CDR3 is CASGANTGELFF. DNA for the CDR3: TGTGCCAGCGGGGCGAACACCGGGGAGCTGTTTTTT. This chain uses TRBV28 with TRBJ2-2; D remains unclear. Trimming shortened V by 8 bases and J by 0 bases, and 4 bases separated the two germline ends. Germline V gene lookup returns CDR1 MDHEN and CDR2 SYDVKM. The CDR3 is made up of 12 amino acids.

Only a few counts were recorded for this clonotype. J is TRBJ2-1 and V is TRBV4-2, with D possibly being TRBD2 (6 bases). Trimming cost V 4 bases and J 8 bases, with 18 bases left between them. CDR3 size: 15 residues. CDR1 is LGHNA, CDR2 YNFKEQ, per germline. This chain's CDR3 is CASSPGLLGLYEQFF. Here the CDR3 DNA reads TGTGCCAGCAGCCCGGGACTGCTGGGGCTCTATGAGCAGTTCTTC.

The chain is built from TRBV27 and TRBJ2-2, with D tentatively TRBD1 (6 bases). V was trimmed by 9 bases and J by 3 bases, leaving 17 bases between them. The CDR3 length is 15 residues. Germline V gives CDR1 MNHEY, CDR2 SMNVEV (reference sequence). The CDR3 reads CASSPLDRYTGELFF. CDR3 nucleotides: TGTGCCAGTTCCCCTCTGGACAGATACACCGGGGAGCTGTTTTTT.

The chain joins TRBV3-1 to TRBJ2-5; 7 bases are a match to TRBD2. Trimming removed 6 bases from V and 2 bases from J; junction bases left unmatched: 9. The length of the CDR3 is 15 residues. CDR1 LGHDT and CDR2 YNNKEL come from the germline V gene (reference sequence). The CDR3 loop is CASSPSGHPQETQYF. The CDR3 region has the DNA TGTGCCAGCAGTCCTAGCGGTCATCCACAAGAGACCCAGTACTTC.

This clonotype has a count of ten or more. The CDR3 here is CATSRDTDAERSSYEQYF. In nucleotides, the CDR3 is TGTGCCACCAGCAGAGATACCGATGCGGAGAGAAGCTCCTACGAGCAGTACTTC. The gene calls are TRBV15 and TRBJ2-7; D gene uncertain. Deletions cut 0 bases from V and 0 bases from J, with 18 bases between. CDR3 length equals 18 residues. Germline CDR1 is LNHNV and CDR2 is YYDKDF (reference sequence).

The gene calls are TRBV29-1 and TRBJ2-1; D tentatively fits TRBD1 or TRBD2 (5 bases each). This CDR3 has 14 amino acids. Germline-derived CDR1 and CDR2 are SQVTM and ANQGSEA. The germline V and J ends were trimmed by 6 bases and 5 bases, with 17 bases remaining between them. DNA of the CDR3: TGCAGCGTCAACCTCCTCGGGACCAACAATGAGCAGTTCTTC. It codes for CSVNLLGTNNEQFF.

Worth noting for this clonotype: A much larger clone differs from this one at a single base, so this may be a read error. The V and J genes are TRBV24-1 and TRBJ1-5, with D unclear. CDR1 and CDR2 (germline): KGHDR, SFDVKD. CDR3 size: 13 residues. The CDR3 loop is CATAGTSSQPQHF. CDR3 coding DNA: TGTGCCACCGCCGGAACGAGCAGTCAGCCCCAGCATTTT.

There are many counts of this clonotype. The CDR3 DNA sequence: TGTGCCACCAGTGATTTGGCCGGGACAAACGGCTACACCTTC. Protein sequence: CATSDLAGTNGYTF. The V call is TRBV24-1, the J call TRBJ1-2, with D tentatively TRBD1 (6 bases). The CDR3 extends over 14 amino acids. Germline CDR1 is KGHDR and CDR2 is SFDVKD. Deletions cut 0 bases from V and 8 bases from J, with 12 bases between.

In this sample, this clonotype turned up many times. The chain links TRBV6-1 to TRBJ1-2, with D possibly being TRBD1 (5 bases). Germline CDR1 reads MNHNS; CDR2 reads SASEGT. The CDR3 runs to 13 residues. Trimming shortened V by 6 bases and J by 4 bases, and 12 bases separated the two germline ends. This CDR3 reads CASSLDSPYGYTF. Written as DNA, the CDR3 is TGTGCCAGCAGCCTTGACAGTCCCTATGGCTACACCTTC.

Worth noting for this clonotype: The germline gene is not matched at one end of the junction; a read error may be the cause. The J gene is TRBJ1-6, the V gene TRBV4-1, with no clear D. This CDR3 region has 14 residues. Germline loops: CDR1 MGHRA, CDR2 YSYEKL. CDR3 sequence reads: CASSQDNANSPLHF. For the CDR3, the DNA is TGTGCCAGCAGCCAAGATAATGCGAATTCACCCCTCCACTTT.

Remarks on this clonotype: At one boundary the junction diverges from the germline segment, which might be a read error. This chain joins TRBV4-1 and TRBJ2-1; D assignment may be TRBD1 or TRBD2 (5 bases each). Germline V lookup: CDR1 MGHRA, CDR2 YSYEKL. The CDR3 length is 14 residues. This CDR3 reads CASSQAFVGDEEFF. The CDR3 DNA is TGCGCCAGCAGCCAAGCGTTTGTGGGGGATGAGGAGTTCTTC.

V usage is TRBV9 and J usage is TRBJ2-6, with unresolved D. Trimming pared 4 bases from V and 0 bases from J, leaving 5 bases between. In germline, CDR1 is SGDLS, CDR2 YYNGEE. This CDR3 has 14 residues. CDR3 coding DNA: TGTGCCAGCAGCACCTTCTCTGGGGCCAACGTCCTGACTTTC. Protein: CASSTFSGANVLTF.

This clonotype was observed many times. V gene TRBV29-1 combines with J gene TRBJ2-1; 8 bases agree with TRBD2. Looked up from germline, CDR1 is SQVTM and CDR2 is ANQGSEA. The CDR3 loop spans 14 amino acids. Germline trimming cut 4 bases from V and 2 bases from J; bases unmatched to any gene: 4. In DNA form, the CDR3 reads TGCAGCGTTGCTCCGGGACTAGCCTACAATGAGCAGTTCTTC. Its protein product is CSVAPGLAYNEQFF.